This TCR beta chain came from a study of cytomegalovirus exposure and HLA in healthy donors. Broader study findings: The tendency of first-cohort TCR clusters to co-occur in the approximately 120 validation repertoires was identified by a subsequent analysis. It was reportedly the case that the classifier diagnosed cytomegalovirus status with high specificity and sensitivity.

This CDR3 has 15 amino acids. CDR1 and CDR2 (germline): SGHTS, YDEGEE. V was cut by 3 bases and J by 0 bases, with 10 bases left in between. A word on this clone: Antigen specificity is unknown.

Clones were read by immunoSEQ multiplex PCR, and TCRdb kept only the in-frame ones, dropping some. Counted here are some 250,000 clones, 70% to 90% occurring once; the ten biggest clones make up 0.95% to 1.5%. The chain links TRBV5-8 to TRBJ1-5; D perhaps matches TRBD1 (6 bases). The TCR sequence derives from a woman in her twenties or thirties in good health and CMV-seropositive. The material sequenced was PBMCs. For the CDR3, the DNA is TGTGCCAGCAGCTCGAGGGGGTATAGCAATCAGCCCCAGCATTTT. As protein: CASSSRGYSNQPQHF.